This passage covers 28 T cell receptor beta chains from one sample sequenced in a study of T cell clusters in autoimmune cytopenias. TRB rearrangements were amplified by touch-down multiplex PCR with mixed TRB-A/B primers. For each CDR3 protein, TCRdb gives one entry from its re-call of the multiplex PCR reads, without DNA. The ten most abundant clones cover under 2.5% of a sample with about 15,000 distinct CDR3 sequences. Each sample's input was around 250 ng genomic DNA, some 38,000 genome equivalents. Specimen: peripheral blood. The receptors were sampled from a human donor with an autoimmune cytopenia or autoimmune hepatitis (not recorded which).

The rearrangement joins TRBV6-5 to TRBJ2-7; no DNA is available, so the TRBD1 call from TCRdb remains unchecked. The germline gives CDR1 MNHEY, CDR2 SVGAGI. The CDR3 covers 14 residues. Here the CDR3 reads CASSYSAGSYEQYF.

Frequency places this clonotype as medium-sized (0.01 to 0.1%). The genes are TRBV29-1 and TRBJ2-3; TCRdb reports TRBD1, a call that lacks DNA to check it against. The length of the CDR3 is 13 residues. CDR1 SQVTM and CDR2 ANQGSEA come from the germline V gene. CDR3 region: CSVEAGLQLPQYF.

The rearrangement uses TRBV6-5 and TRBJ2-7; the D gene TCRdb calls, TRBD1, cannot be checked with no DNA. From germline, CDR1 is MNHEY and CDR2 SVGAGI. The CDR3 extends over 15 amino acids. The CDR3 is CASRPWGQGSYEQYF.

This rearrangement joins TRBV20-1 to TRBJ2-7; the D gene TCRdb calls, TRBD1, cannot be checked with no DNA. Germline CDR1 is DFQATT and CDR2 is SNEGSKA (reference sequence). The CDR3 runs to 12 residues. CDR3 sequence: CSAQGDTYEQYF.

This clonotype ranks as medium-sized (0.01 to 0.1%) in terms of frequency. The chain employs TRBV29-1 and TRBJ1-4; the TCRdb D gene call, TRBD1, has no DNA to confirm it. Germline V CDR1 and CDR2: SQVTM, ANQGSEA. CDR3 length equals 14 residues. Here the CDR3 reads CSVEEGQGGEKLFF.

J is TRBJ2-7 and V is TRBV7-2; TCRdb's assignment of TRBD2 cannot be checked, as there is no DNA. The CDR3 covers 18 residues. Germline values: CDR1 SGHTA, CDR2 FQGNSA. The CDR3 reads CAILLRVISGRPSYEQYF.

This clonotype ranks as medium-sized in terms of frequency. The chain combines TRBV6-1 with TRBJ2-2. From germline, CDR1 is MNHNS and CDR2 SASEGT. The CDR3 spans 14 residues. The CDR3 spells CASHTAPNTGELFF.

This clonotype registers medium-sized by frequency. The chain combines TRBV29-1 with TRBJ1-1; the D call from TCRdb, TRBD1, cannot be confirmed without DNA. There are 12 residues in the CDR3. CDR1 is SQVTM and CDR2 is ANQGSEA in the germline V gene. CDR3 protein: CSVARGNTEAFF.

J is TRBJ2-7 and V is TRBV11-1; without DNA, the TCRdb call of TRBD1 cannot be checked. The V gene's germline CDR1 is SGHAT and CDR2 FQDESV (reference sequence). The length of the CDR3 is 13 residues. The CDR3 region is CARRDGGAHEQYF.

The genes are TRBV12-3 or TRBV12-4 and TRBJ2-3; absent DNA, TCRdb's TRBD2 call cannot be checked. The CDR3 spans 16 residues. CDR3 sequence reads: CASSSPGRAHTDTQYF.

This clonotype registers medium-sized by frequency. The V gene is TRBV29-1, the J gene TRBJ2-7. Germline V lookup: CDR1 SQVTM, CDR2 ANQGSEA. The CDR3 sequence is 12 residues long. The CDR3 here is CSANDGSTEQYF.

The chain couples TRBV6-1 to TRBJ2-7; no DNA is available, so the TRBD1 call from TCRdb remains unchecked. The CDR3 covers 15 residues. The germline V gene encodes CDR1 MNHNS and CDR2 SASEGT. The CDR3 loop is CASSEAPLSRRQQYF.

This chain connects TRBV30 to TRBJ1-6; TCRdb names TRBD1, which stays unverified in the absence of DNA. Germline loops: CDR1 GTSNPN, CDR2 SVGIG (reference sequence). The length of the CDR3 is 13 residues. This CDR3 is CACPGTYNSPLHF.

The V gene is TRBV6-5, the J gene TRBJ2-2; as DNA is missing, the TRBD2 call by TCRdb cannot be tested. The germline V gene has CDR1 MNHEY and CDR2 SVGAGI. The CDR3 consists of 16 residues. The CDR3 here is CASRTEIGGIGGELFF.

The V and J genes are TRBV6-6 and TRBJ1-1; TCRdb proposes TRBD1, but this gene call is untestable without DNA. CDR1 is MNHNY and CDR2 is SVGAGI in the germline V gene (reference sequence). There are 13 residues in the CDR3. The CDR3 loop is CASSQKGGTEAFF.

The V gene is TRBV20-1, the J gene TRBJ2-7. Looked up from germline, CDR1 is DFQATT and CDR2 is SNEGSKA (reference sequence). This CDR3 region has 13 residues. CDR3: CSARDASNYEQYF.

Its frequency marks this clonotype as medium-sized (0.01 to 0.1%). V usage is TRBV19 and J usage is TRBJ2-5; TCRdb's D call, TRBD2, is unchecked because there is no DNA. Germline CDR1 reads LNHDA; CDR2 reads SQIVND (reference sequence). The CDR3 spans 15 residues. CDR3 protein: CASSLGTSGGETQYF.

The chain links TRBV19 to TRBJ2-7. Germline V gene sequence: CDR1 LNHDA, CDR2 SQIVND (reference sequence). This CDR3 is built from 14 residues. The CDR3 spells CASSVAGRSYEQYF. Using reference TRBV19 and TRBJ2-7 for the parts outside the CDR3, the full variable domain is DGGITQSPKYLFRKEGQNVTLSCEQNLNHDAMYWYRQDPGQGLRLIYYSQIVNDFQKGDIAEGYSVSREKKESFPLTVTSAQKNPTAFYLCASSVAGRSYEQYFGPGTRLTVT.

CDR3 loop: CASSVGQALEQYF. V is TRBV19 and J is TRBJ2-7; TCRdb gives TRBD1 as the D gene, but with no DNA this cannot be confirmed. The germline CDR1 and CDR2 sequences are LNHDA and SQIVND (reference sequence). There are 13 residues in the CDR3.

The chain is built from TRBV18 and TRBJ2-2. CDR1 and CDR2 (germline): KGHSH, LQKENI. The CDR3 is 12 residues long. CDR3 protein: CASYPGTGELFF.

The chain couples TRBV27 to TRBJ2-5; TCRdb calls TRBD2, which cannot be checked without DNA. The CDR3 runs to 15 residues. Germline V gives CDR1 MNHEY, CDR2 SMNVEV (reference sequence). CDR3 region: CASSLEGRSEETQYF.

This sequence joins TRBV12-3 or TRBV12-4 and TRBJ2-3; TCRdb's assignment of TRBD1 cannot be checked, as there is no DNA. The CDR3 is made up of 14 amino acids. CDR3 protein: CASSLTQGVDTQYF.

This chain uses TRBV19 with TRBJ1-2; TCRdb calls TRBD1, which cannot be checked without DNA. There are 15 residues in the CDR3. Germline lookup yields CDR1 LNHDA and CDR2 SQIVND (reference sequence). CDR3 in amino acids: CASKGGKWQGAGYTF.

This chain links TRBV15 with TRBJ2-5; TCRdb picks TRBD1, but there is no DNA to check that call. The CDR3 contains 15 residues. Germline V gene data show CDR1 as LNHNV and CDR2 as YYDKDF (reference sequence). The CDR3 region is CATSTRQGDEETQYF. The complete variable domain, with remaining parts taken from reference TRBV15 and TRBJ2-5, reads DAMVIQNPRYQVTQFGKPVTLSCSQTLNHNVMYWYQQKSSQAPKLLFHYYDKDFNNEADTPDNFQSRRPNTSFCFLDIRSPGLGDTAMYLCATSTRQGDEETQYFGPGTRLLVL.

The chain uses TRBV30 and TRBJ1-4; the D call from TCRdb, TRBD1, cannot be confirmed without DNA. CDR1 is GTSNPN, CDR2 SVGIG, per germline (reference sequence). CDR3 length: 14 residues. This CDR3 is CAWSPGTVNEKLFF.

J is TRBJ1-4 and V is TRBV12-3 or TRBV12-4. The CDR3 loop spans 15 amino acids. The CDR3 here is CASSLWSQLNEKLFF.

The CDR3 loop is CAISEPSGRGDTQYF. The chain is built from TRBV10-3 and TRBJ2-3; TCRdb lists TRBD2, though no DNA is available to test this call. The CDR3 is 15 amino acids. The germline V gene has CDR1 ENHRY and CDR2 SYGVKD.

This rearrangement joins TRBV5-1 to TRBJ1-1. Germline assignment: CDR1 SGHRS and CDR2 YFSETQ. This CDR3 contains 14 residues. CDR3 protein: CASSLVVGPHEAFF.